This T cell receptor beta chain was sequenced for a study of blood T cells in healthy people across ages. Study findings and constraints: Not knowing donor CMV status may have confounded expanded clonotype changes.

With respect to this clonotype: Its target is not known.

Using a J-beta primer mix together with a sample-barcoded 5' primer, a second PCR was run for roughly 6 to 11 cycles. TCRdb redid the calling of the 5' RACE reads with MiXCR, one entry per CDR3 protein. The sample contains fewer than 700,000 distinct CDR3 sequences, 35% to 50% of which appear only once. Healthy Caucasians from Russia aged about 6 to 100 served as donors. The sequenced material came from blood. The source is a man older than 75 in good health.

The CDR3 reads CASSLRLAIEQFF. The CDR3 DNA sequence: TGTGCCAGCAGCCTACGGCTCGCAATAGAGCAGTTCTTC. V and J are TRBV6-2 or TRBV6-3 and TRBJ2-1; no definite D call. Per the germline V gene, CDR1 is MNHEY and CDR2 is SVGEGT. Trimming took off 6 bases at V and 10 bases at J, with 16 bases between the two ends. This CDR3 comprises 13 residues.